Listed here are 30 T cell receptor beta chains from one sample, sequenced in a study of T cell responses to AZD1222 COVID-19 vaccine. Produced via immunoSEQ multiplex PCR; TCRdb's table is partial and in-frame only. This sample has more than 150,000 clones; more than 75% occur once, and the top ten carry about 3%. Sample: peripheral blood, taken on day 0 of MenACWY control vaccination. These TCRs come from an adult in good health.

In this sample, this clone turned up a few times. The rearrangement links TRBV28 to TRBJ1-1, with TRBD1 matching 9 bases. Trimming removed 2 bases from V and 3 bases from J; junction bases left unmatched: 7. The CDR3 runs 16 residues. Germline CDR1 and CDR2: MDHEN and SYDVKM. CDR3 bases: TGTGCCAGCAGTTTAAACAGGGGGCGTTGGGACACTGAAGCTTTCTTT. Translating gives CASSLNRGRWDTEAFF.

This chain joins TRBV5-1 and TRBJ2-1, with 11 bases aligning to TRBD2. Germline CDR1 and CDR2: SGHRS and YFSETQ. The CDR3 is made up of 17 amino acids. V gave up 0 bases and J gave up 7 bases; unmatched junction bases: 9. This CDR3 is CASSLDGSGRAGNEQFF. CDR3 in DNA: TGCGCCAGCAGCTTGGATGGTAGCGGGAGGGCCGGTAATGAGCAGTTCTTC. The whole variable domain, filled in from reference TRBV5-1 and TRBJ2-1, reads KAGVTQTPRYLIKTRGQQVTLSCSPISGHRSVSWYQQTPGQGLQFLFEYFSETQRNKGNFPGRFSGRQFSNSRSEMNVSTLELGDSALYLCASSLDGSGRAGNEQFFGPGTRLTVL.

The CDR3 is CASTVVQATNEKLFF. CDR3 DNA: TGTGCCAGCACGGTGGTTCAGGCAACTAATGAAAAACTGTTTTTT. The gene calls are TRBV6-1 and TRBJ1-4; D is unclear. V lost 7 bases to trimming and J lost 0 bases, with 12 bases between them. The germline gives CDR1 MNHNS, CDR2 SASEGT. The CDR3 is made up of 15 amino acids.

The chain has TRBV9 and TRBJ2-7; D tentatively fits TRBD1 or TRBD2 (5 bases each). CDR3 length: 16 amino acids. Trimming pared 0 bases from V and 0 bases from J, leaving 13 bases between. CDR1 and CDR2 (germline): SGDLS, YYNGEE. The CDR3 loop reads CASSVDPRGTSYEQYF. In DNA, the CDR3 is TGTGCCAGCAGCGTAGACCCCCGAGGGACCTCCTACGAGCAGTACTTC.

The chain carries TRBV5-1 and TRBJ2-3; 9 nucleotides match TRBD2. CDR3 size: 16 residues. The V segment lost 0 bases and the J segment 2 bases; nucleotides outside the gene matches: 4. Germline CDR1 reads SGHRS; CDR2 reads YFSETQ. CDR3 region: CASSLAAGGPTDTQYF. CDR3 sequence (DNA): TGCGCCAGCAGCTTGGCGGCGGGGGGGCCCACAGATACGCAGTATTTT.

This sequence joins TRBV6-5 and TRBJ2-7; 9 bases match TRBD2. Germline V gene data show CDR1 as MNHEY and CDR2 as SVGAGI. CDR3 length equals 14 residues. Losses at the gene ends were 7 bases for V and 2 bases for J; bases not matched to a gene: 6. In nucleotides, the CDR3 is TGTGCCAGCACCCCTAGCGGGACTACCTACGAGCAGTACTTC. Translating it yields CASTPSGTTYEQYF.

DNA of the CDR3: TGTGCCAGCAGAAACAGGGGCTTAGGTGAAGCTTTCTTT. Translating it yields CASRNRGLGEAFF. The rearrangement joins TRBV5-6 to TRBJ1-1, with TRBD1 identical over 7 bases. CDR3 length: 13 residues. V gave up 5 bases and J gave up 7 bases; unmatched junction bases: 8. The germline CDR1 and CDR2 sequences are SGHDT and YYEEEE.

V and J are TRBV5-6 and TRBJ2-3; unclear D gene. CDR3 size: 14 residues. Germline CDR1 and CDR2: SGHDT and YYEEEE. Trimming stripped 1 base from V and 3 bases from J, with 9 bases between. CDR3 region: CASSLPRVTDTQYF. CDR3 nucleotide sequence: TGTGCCAGCAGCTTGCCAAGGGTTACAGATACGCAGTATTTT.

The chain carries TRBV27 and TRBJ2-1; D possibly uses TRBD1 or TRBD2 (5 bases each). This CDR3 spans 15 amino acids. Trimming shortened V by 3 bases and J by 0 bases, and 9 bases separated the two germline ends. Germline CDR1 and CDR2: MNHEY and SMNVEV (reference sequence). CDR3 amino acids: CASSLGESSYNEQFF. The CDR3 nucleotides read TGTGCCAGCAGTTTGGGGGAGAGCTCCTACAATGAGCAGTTCTTC.

The chain combines TRBV4-1 with TRBJ1-6, with D perhaps matching TRBD1 (5 bases). Trimming removed 0 bases at V and 10 bases at J, with 16 bases between. CDR1 is MGHRA, CDR2 YSYEKL, per germline. CDR3 length equals 16 residues. CDR3 residues: CASSQEGRGLGSPLHF. The CDR3 coding sequence is TGCGCCAGCAGCCAAGAAGGGAGGGGCCTAGGGTCACCCCTCCACTTT.

The chain links TRBV2 to TRBJ2-3, with D tentatively TRBD2 (7 bases). The CDR3 has 17 amino acids. Trimming stripped 1 base from V and 1 base from J, with 15 bases between. Germline CDR1 reads SNHLY; CDR2 reads FYNNEI. The CDR3 sequence is CASSEGRGPWGTDTQYF. CDR3 sequence (DNA): TGTGCCAGCAGTGAAGGGCGGGGGCCATGGGGCACAGATACGCAGTATTTT.

The gene calls are TRBV19 and TRBJ1-5, with TRBD1 as a possible D gene (6 bases). This CDR3 has 15 amino acids. Germline CDR1 is LNHDA and CDR2 is SQIVND (reference sequence). V was trimmed by 3 bases and J by 6 bases, leaving 15 bases between them. CDR3 DNA sequence: TGTGCCAGTAGTATGAGGACAGTCAGAGGTCAGCCCCAGCATTTT. It translates to CASSMRTVRGQPQHF. The full variable domain, in which reference TRBV19 and TRBJ1-5 provide the parts outside the CDR3, is DGGITQSPKYLFRKEGQNVTLSCEQNLNHDAMYWYRQDPGQGLRLIYYSQIVNDFQKGDIAEGYSVSREKKESFPLTVTSAQKNPTAFYLCASSMRTVRGQPQHFGDGTRLSIL.

DNA of the CDR3: TGCGCCAGCAGCCAAGAGAAAGAGTCCTACGAGCAGTACTTC. Translated, it gives CASSQEKESYEQYF. The chain uses TRBV4-1 and TRBJ2-7; D is unresolved. Germline V gives CDR1 MGHRA, CDR2 YSYEKL. This CDR3 is 14 amino acids long. The V gene lost 0 bases and the J gene lost 1 base, with 7 bases spanning the gap.

This rearrangement joins TRBV7-9 to TRBJ2-1; 7 positions agree with TRBD1. In germline, CDR1 is SEHNR, CDR2 FQNEAQ (reference sequence). CDR3 length: 13 residues. V shed 3 bases and J 4 bases; nucleotides not matched to a gene: 0. The CDR3 DNA reads as TGTGCCAGCAGCTTGGGACAGTACAATGAGCAGTTCTTC. It is translated as CASSLGQYNEQFF.

The chain has TRBV11-2 and TRBJ2-2; TRBD2 might be the D (6 bases). Trimming took 0 bases from V and 0 from J, leaving 8 bases between them. This CDR3 has 16 amino acids. Germline V gene lookup returns CDR1 SGHAT and CDR2 FQNNGV. The CDR3 DNA reads TGTGCCAGCAGCTTAGAATTAGCGGCGAACACCGGGGAGCTGTTTTTT. Translating gives CASSLELAANTGELFF.

The J gene is TRBJ1-2, the V gene TRBV28; D unclear. The germline V gene has CDR1 MDHEN and CDR2 SYDVKM. This CDR3 has 14 residues. V was clipped by 2 bases and J by 2 bases, with 9 bases between them. Here the CDR3 reads CASSLGGTNYGYTF. In nucleotides, the CDR3 is TGTGCCAGCAGTTTAGGTGGAACGAACTATGGCTACACCTTC.

The V gene is TRBV5-4, the J gene TRBJ1-2; D gene ambiguous. CDR3 size: 16 residues. Germline lookup yields CDR1 SGHNT and CDR2 YYREEE (reference sequence). V was pared by 2 bases and J by 6 bases, with 20 bases between. The CDR3 bases are TGTGCCAGCAGCTTATTAACGGGTATACGGGGTGATGGCTACACCTTC. It is translated as CASSLLTGIRGDGYTF.

The chain recombines TRBV7-9 with TRBJ2-2; D perhaps matches TRBD1 (6 bases). Germline V CDR1 and CDR2: SEHNR, FQNEAQ (reference sequence). The CDR3 is made up of 16 amino acids. V lost 1 base and J 6 bases, leaving 15 bases between the germline ends. CDR3: CASSLGQVPLAGELFF. For the CDR3, the DNA is TGTGCCAGCAGCTTAGGACAGGTTCCGTTGGCCGGGGAGCTGTTTTTT.

This clone was detected only once. The chain links TRBV18 to TRBJ1-2; 7 bases are a match to TRBD1. The length of the CDR3 is 14 residues. J lost 1 base, V lost 3 bases, and 2 bases had no gene match. Germline values: CDR1 KGHSH, CDR2 LQKENI. The CDR3 region has the DNA TGTGCCAGCTCACCGGGACAGCTTAACTATGGCTACACCTTC. Residues: CASSPGQLNYGYTF.

The chain links TRBV5-4 to TRBJ1-4; 7 bases map to TRBD1. The V gene's germline CDR1 is SGHNT and CDR2 YYREEE (reference sequence). The length of the CDR3 is 15 residues. After removal of 4 bases from V and 6 bases from J, the junction contained 9 bases not matched to a gene. The CDR3, as DNA: TGTGCCAGCAGCCGGACCGGGACAGCGGATGAAAAACTGTTTTTT. It specifies CASSRTGTADEKLFF.

V is TRBV6-5 and J is TRBJ2-3; 8 nucleotides line up with TRBD2. This CDR3 contains 14 residues. Germline V gene lookup returns CDR1 MNHEY and CDR2 SVGAGI. V lost 7 bases, J lost 5 bases, and 8 bases stayed unmatched. The CDR3, as DNA: TGTGCCAGCAATCGGGGGGGGATGGTAGATACGCAGTATTTT. This gives the protein CASNRGGMVDTQYF.

V and J are TRBV19 and TRBJ1-3; D is ambiguous. V was cut by 5 bases and J by 4 bases, with 12 bases left in between. The germline V gene encodes CDR1 LNHDA and CDR2 SQIVND (reference sequence). This CDR3 comprises 14 residues. DNA of the CDR3: TGTGCCAGTAGTTTCTCGTCGGGAGGAAACACCATATATTTT. Its translation is CASSFSSGGNTIYF.

This clone has more than one count but fewer than ten. The J gene is TRBJ2-7, the V gene TRBV7-9, with 7 positions matching TRBD2. Per germline, CDR1 SEHNR and CDR2 FQNEAQ (reference sequence). CDR3 length: 15 residues. Germline trimming cut 4 bases from V and 6 bases from J; bases unmatched to any gene: 12. The CDR3 coding sequence is TGTGCCAGCAGCTCATCCTGGCGGGAGATTCGCGAGCAGTACTTC. Protein: CASSSSWREIREQYF.

This chain uses TRBV30 with TRBJ1-1; perhaps TRBD1 as D (6 bases). The CDR3 runs 13 residues. Looked up from germline, CDR1 is GTSNPN and CDR2 is SVGIG (reference sequence). Trimming removed 3 bases at V and 6 bases at J, with 14 bases between. The CDR3 nucleotides are TGTGCCTGGAGGGGAGACAGGAGGTCTGAAGCTTTCTTT. This sequence encodes CAWRGDRRSEAFF.

V and J are TRBV2 and TRBJ2-7, with a tentative D call TRBD1 (6 bases). The V end lost 4 bases, the J end lost 6 bases, and 10 bases lay between the germline ends. Germline CDR1 is SNHLY and CDR2 is FYNNEI. There are 12 residues in the CDR3. The DNA of the CDR3 is TGTGCCAGCAGTGTACAGGGCGGCGAGCAGTACTTC. Protein sequence: CASSVQGGEQYF.

This clone appeared a few times. The chain joins TRBV4-1 to TRBJ2-7; TRBD1 or TRBD2 may be the D gene (5 bases each). The V and J ends lost 1 base and 3 bases respectively, with 10 bases between them. The CDR3 runs to 14 residues. In germline, CDR1 is MGHRA, CDR2 YSYEKL. The CDR3 sequence is CASSQVGRNYEQYF. The CDR3 DNA reads TGCGCCAGCAGCCAAGTGGGACGGAACTACGAGCAGTACTTC.

V usage is TRBV28 and J usage is TRBJ2-7; a weak D match, TRBD2 (6 bases). The V end was cut by 4 bases, the J end by 5 bases, with 12 bases between. Germline V lookup: CDR1 MDHEN, CDR2 SYDVKM. The CDR3 sequence is 13 residues long. CDR3 sequence: CASSSPGGNEQYF. CDR3 coding DNA: TGTGCCAGCAGTTCCCCAGGAGGGAACGAGCAGTACTTC.

This chain uses TRBV28 with TRBJ1-1, with 7 bases fitting TRBD1. The CDR3 contains 15 residues. J gave up 2 bases and V 6 bases, and 9 bases lay outside the gene matches. Germline-derived CDR1 and CDR2 are MDHEN and SYDVKM. The CDR3 sequence: CASSPTGAPNTEAFF. The CDR3 coding sequence is TGTGCCAGCAGCCCAACAGGGGCTCCTAACACTGAAGCTTTCTTT.

The V and J genes are TRBV27 and TRBJ2-3; 9 bases are shared with TRBD2. The ends lost 5 bases at V and 5 bases at J; junction bases unmatched: 8. The CDR3 loop spans 15 amino acids. CDR1 MNHEY and CDR2 SMNVEV come from the germline V gene (reference sequence). The CDR3 protein is CASSIAGVRVDTQYF. In DNA form, the CDR3 reads TGTGCCAGCAGTATAGCGGGAGTTAGGGTAGATACGCAGTATTTT.

The chain uses TRBV29-1 and TRBJ2-1; 9 bases are a match to TRBD2. J lost 2 bases, V lost 3 bases, and 8 bases had no gene match. Germline loops: CDR1 SQVTM, CDR2 ANQGSEA. The CDR3 has 16 residues. The CDR3 protein is CSVDEAGGPPYNEQFF. The CDR3, as DNA: TGCAGCGTTGATGAGGCGGGGGGGCCGCCCTACAATGAGCAGTTCTTC.